Each of the 14 T cell receptor beta chains below was sequenced from the same sample in a study of CD8+ T cells in alopecia areata. Described treatment: oral pan-JAK inhibitor, 5-10 mg twice daily. RNA was isolated and reverse transcribed to cDNA, the sequencing template. TCRdb keeps only in-frame clones here, not all; method: immunoSEQ multiplex PCR. The sample lists about 210,000 clones, around three fifths occurring once. The sequencing used CD4+ T cells sorted from blood, collected at week 4, from a patient treated with tofacitinib. These receptors originate from a human donor with alopecia areata.

V is TRBV30 and J is TRBJ1-2; 9 positions match TRBD1. The V and J ends lost 4 bases and 8 bases, in that order; junction bases with no gene match: 8. Germline lookup yields CDR1 GTSNPN and CDR2 SVGIG (reference sequence). The CDR3 has 13 amino acids. Here the CDR3 reads CAWTTGTGIGYTF. Written as DNA, the CDR3 is TGTGCCTGGACAACCGGGACAGGGATAGGCTACACCTTC. Based on the CDR3 plus reference TRBV30 and TRBJ1-2, the full variable domain is SQTIHQWPATLVQPVGSPLSLECTVEGTSNPNLYWYRQAAGRGLQLLFYSVGIGQISSEVPQNLSASRPQDRQFILSSKKLLLSDSGFYLCAWTTGTGIGYTFGSGTRLTVV.

The chain is built from TRBV29-1 and TRBJ1-2; no reliable D call. Germline lookup yields CDR1 SQVTM and CDR2 ANQGSEA. V dropped 4 bases and J dropped 5 bases, with 11 bases sitting between them. The CDR3 is 12 amino acids. CDR3 nucleotides: TGCAGCGTTGCGAGTGCGTCTTATGGCTACACCTTC. This sequence encodes CSVASASYGYTF.

With regard to this clone: The same CDR3 is also encoded by other DNA sequences in this sample. The chain carries TRBV29-1 and TRBJ2-5; 7 nucleotides match TRBD1. Germline-derived CDR1 and CDR2 are SQVTM and ANQGSEA. V was clipped by 5 bases and J by 4 bases; unmatched bases: 4. CDR3 length: 12 residues. The CDR3, as DNA: TGCAGCGTTCGACAGGGAGCAGAGACCCAGTACTTC. This encodes CSVRQGAETQYF.

This clone was observed a handful of times. This chain joins TRBV9 and TRBJ1-1; 7 positions match TRBD1. Germline V lookup: CDR1 SGDLS, CDR2 YYNGEE. J was trimmed by 1 base and V by 2 bases; bases with no gene match: 2. The CDR3 extends over 14 amino acids. Written as DNA, the CDR3 is TGTGCCAGCAGCGTTGGGACAGCGAACACTGAAGCTTTCTTT. Protein: CASSVGTANTEAFF.

J is TRBJ2-7 and V is TRBV5-1; the D is unclear. The germline V gene encodes CDR1 SGHRS and CDR2 YFSETQ. The CDR3 covers 14 residues. The V end lost 3 bases, the J end lost 6 bases, and 16 bases lay between the germline ends. DNA of the CDR3: TGCGCCAGCAGCTCGTTGGACCGCTCGGGCGAGCAGTACTTC. This sequence encodes CASSSLDRSGEQYF.

The rearrangement links TRBV25-1 to TRBJ2-7; TRBD1 is a possible D gene (5 bases). The CDR3 totals 14 residues. Germline V gene lookup returns CDR1 MGHDK and CDR2 SYGVNS. V was trimmed by 8 bases and J by 2 bases, leaving 16 bases between them. CDR3 region: CASAEWGEAYEQYF. For the CDR3, the DNA is TGTGCCAGCGCGGAGTGGGGCGAAGCCTACGAGCAGTACTTC.

The J gene is TRBJ2-2, the V gene TRBV6-5; 9 bases line up with TRBD2. CDR3 size: 16 residues. CDR1 is MNHEY and CDR2 is SVGAGI in the germline V gene. J was trimmed by 3 bases and V by 4 bases; bases with no gene match: 6. The CDR3 nucleotides read TGTGCCAGCAGTTTCCTAGCGGGGTCGGACACCGGGGAGCTGTTTTTT. Residues: CASSFLAGSDTGELFF.

This rearrangement joins TRBV29-1 to TRBJ1-1, with 7 bases that match TRBD1. J was trimmed by 11 bases and V by 7 bases; bases with no gene match: 10. Per the germline V gene, CDR1 is SQVTM and CDR2 is ANQGSEA. The CDR3 loop spans 11 amino acids. Here the CDR3 reads CSARQGNRAFF. In DNA, the CDR3 is TGCAGCGCTCGACAGGGTAATAGGGCTTTCTTT.

The gene calls are TRBV11-2 and TRBJ2-1; TRBD2 agrees at 9 bases. The V segment lost 5 bases and the J segment 2 bases; nucleotides outside the gene matches: 4. The germline gives CDR1 SGHAT, CDR2 FQNNGV. The CDR3 loop spans 15 amino acids. Here the CDR3 DNA reads TGTGCCAGCAGCAGCGGGGGGCTCGCCTACAATGAGCAGTTCTTC. Protein: CASSSGGLAYNEQFF.

This clone appeared a few times. The chain links TRBV7-2 to TRBJ1-1; perhaps TRBD1 as D (5 bases). In germline, CDR1 is SGHTA, CDR2 FQGNSA. V lost 0 bases and J 11 bases, leaving 10 bases between the germline ends. This CDR3 is 12 amino acids long. Here the CDR3 DNA reads TGTGCCAGCAGCTTAGCTCGCAGGGACGCTTTCTTT. It encodes CASSLARRDAFF. Based on the CDR3 plus reference TRBV7-2 and TRBJ1-1, the full variable domain is GAGVSQSPSNKVTEKGKDVELRCDPISGHTALYWYRQSLGQGLEFLIYFQGNSAPDKSGLPSDRFSAERTGGSVSTLTIQRTQQEDSAVYLCASSLARRDAFFGQGTRLTVV.

The rearrangement joins TRBV6-1 to TRBJ2-7; TRBD2 aligns across 9 bases. CDR1 and CDR2 (germline): MNHNS, SASEGT. The CDR3 runs 16 residues. The ends lost 0 bases at V and 2 bases at J; junction bases unmatched: 5. The CDR3 DNA sequence: TGTGCCAGCAGTGAAGCGCGAGGGACTAGCACCTACGAGCAGTACTTC. Translated, it gives CASSEARGTSTYEQYF.

The chain combines TRBV7-6 with TRBJ2-1; TRBD2 matches 12 bases. Trimming cost V 6 bases and J 6 bases; bases outside gene matches: 6. Germline values: CDR1 SGHVS, CDR2 FNYEAQ. The CDR3 consists of 15 residues. CDR3 in amino acids: CASRNGLAGRNEQFF. Written as DNA, the CDR3 is TGTGCCAGCAGAAACGGACTAGCGGGGCGCAATGAGCAGTTCTTC.

This clone was detected a few times. This chain connects TRBV10-3 to TRBJ1-5; D uncertain. The CDR3 loop spans 12 amino acids. Germline CDR1 ENHRY, CDR2 SYGVKD. V was pared by 11 bases and J by 10 bases, with 18 bases between. CDR3 bases: TGTGCCCAAAACAGTTCTGCGGGACCCCAGCATTTT. Encoded protein: CAQNSSAGPQHF.

This chain connects TRBV5-6 to TRBJ1-5, with D perhaps TRBD1 (6 bases). Germline V gene sequence: CDR1 SGHDT, CDR2 YYEEEE. The CDR3 has 13 amino acids. Between the trimmed V and J ends, which lost 2 bases and 6 bases, there was a span of 9 bases. As DNA, the CDR3 is TGTGCCAGCAGCTTTGGGGGGCTTCAGCCCCAGCATTTT. Its protein is CASSFGGLQPQHF.